The next 23 T cell receptor beta chains were all read from a single sample in a study of CD8+ T cells in alopecia areata. RNA was extracted and reverse transcribed into cDNA as the sequencing template. Produced via immunoSEQ multiplex PCR; TCRdb's table is partial and in-frame only. The sample carries about 150,000 clones, more than 40% recorded once. Sequencing was carried out using CD4+ T cells sorted from blood. Receptors were obtained from a human donor with alopecia areata.

This clone was found a few times. The rearrangement joins TRBV29-1 to TRBJ2-1; 7 bases line up with TRBD1. Germline lookup yields CDR1 SQVTM and CDR2 ANQGSEA. V trimming: 3 bases; J trimming: 7 bases; junction bases outside the gene matches: 6. This CDR3 is built from 13 residues. The CDR3 loop is CSVDKTGPNEQFF. The CDR3 DNA reads as TGCAGCGTTGACAAGACAGGGCCTAATGAGCAGTTCTTC.

In its sample, this clone was seen a few times. This chain links TRBV29-1 with TRBJ1-4, with 7 bases identical to TRBD1. CDR1 is SQVTM, CDR2 ANQGSEA, per germline. This CDR3 has 12 residues. With 0 bases clipped from V and 11 bases from J, the junction kept 3 bases outside the gene matches. The CDR3 coding sequence is TGCAGCGTTGAAGATACAGGGGTGAAACTGTTTTTT. This encodes CSVEDTGVKLFF.

The chain links TRBV2 to TRBJ1-5, with TRBD1 as a possible D gene (5 bases). The CDR3 is 16 residues long. V was shortened by 6 bases and J by 6 bases, with 21 bases between the two germline ends. Germline lookup yields CDR1 SNHLY and CDR2 FYNNEI. CDR3 DNA sequence: TGTGCCAGCAGCCGCCCTTCGGGGGGAATGGGTCAGCCCCAGCATTTT. Its protein is CASSRPSGGMGQPQHF.

This rearrangement joins TRBV2 to TRBJ2-2; 11 bases agree with TRBD2. The CDR3 totals 14 residues. Germline V gene data show CDR1 as SNHLY and CDR2 as FYNNEI. Trimming took 3 bases from V and 8 from J; bases not matched to a gene: 2. The chain's CDR3 is CASSDRTSGGELFF. DNA of the CDR3: TGTGCCAGCAGTGATAGGACTAGCGGGGGGGAGCTGTTTTTT.

This clone was observed a handful of times. The V and J genes are TRBV7-9 and TRBJ1-1; 7 positions agree with TRBD1. This CDR3 contains 14 residues. Losses at the gene ends were 5 bases for V and 1 base for J; bases not matched to a gene: 4. The germline CDR1 and CDR2 sequences are SEHNR and FQNEAQ (reference sequence). CDR3 in DNA: TGTGCCAGCAGCCAACAGGGGACGAACACTGAAGCTTTCTTT. The encoded protein is CASSQQGTNTEAFF.

The genes are TRBV29-1 and TRBJ2-3; 8 nucleotides agree with TRBD1. V shed 5 bases and J 3 bases; nucleotides not matched to a gene: 13. The germline V gene has CDR1 SQVTM and CDR2 ANQGSEA. This CDR3 has 16 amino acids. The CDR3 loop is CSVRGPRQGRTDTQYF. CDR3 nucleotides: TGCAGCGTTAGAGGGCCCCGACAGGGGAGGACAGATACGCAGTATTTT.

The chain has TRBV11-2 and TRBJ2-5, with a tentative D call TRBD2 (5 bases). This CDR3 is 13 amino acids long. Trimming shortened V by 6 bases and J by 4 bases, and 12 bases separated the two germline ends. Germline V gene sequence: CDR1 SGHAT, CDR2 FQNNGV. Here the CDR3 DNA reads TGTGCCAGCAGAATAAGCGGTGCAGAGACCCAGTACTTC. Protein product: CASRISGAETQYF.

This clone came up a few times. Other DNA sequences in this sample translate to the same CDR3. The chain has TRBV6-5 and TRBJ2-5, with D hard to call. Germline CDR1 and CDR2: MNHEY and SVGAGI. This CDR3 has 12 amino acids. Trimming cost V 0 bases and J 5 bases, with 4 bases left between them. CDR3 amino acids: CASSYSGETQYF. CDR3 sequence (DNA): TGTGCCAGCAGTTACTCCGGTGAGACCCAGTACTTC.

This chain uses TRBV6-6 with TRBJ1-5, with 9 bases identical to TRBD1. The CDR3 covers 14 residues. Losses at the gene ends were 7 bases for V and 8 bases for J; bases not matched to a gene: 9. The V gene's germline CDR1 is MNHNY and CDR2 SVGAGI (reference sequence). CDR3 in DNA: TGTGCCAGCATCGGGACAGGGCCATCTAAGCCCCAGCATTTT. This encodes CASIGTGPSKPQHF.

This clone was counted between two and nine times. Other DNA variants within this sample encode the same CDR3. The chain combines TRBV7-9 with TRBJ2-1; D unclear. The CDR3 has 11 residues. Germline CDR1 and CDR2: SEHNR and FQNEAQ (reference sequence). V lost 3 bases to trimming and J lost 6 bases, with 3 bases between them. In nucleotides, the CDR3 is TGTGCCAGCAGCTTGGGCAATGAGCAGTTCTTC. This encodes CASSLGNEQFF.

The table lists this clone with a few counts. V is TRBV7-9 and J is TRBJ1-4; 11 bases align to TRBD1. This CDR3 has 13 amino acids. The ends lost 11 bases at V and 5 bases at J; junction bases unmatched: 4. Germline CDR1 and CDR2: SEHNR and FQNEAQ (reference sequence). CDR3 in DNA: TGTGCCGGCCGGGACAGGGGGAATGAAAAACTGTTTTTT. Its protein is CAGRDRGNEKLFF.

In its sample, this clone was seen a few times. The DNA of the CDR3 is TGCAGCGTGGCCAGAACGGACACCATATATTTT. Encoded protein: CSVARTDTIYF. The chain couples TRBV29-1 to TRBJ1-3; D is uncertain. Germline V gene lookup returns CDR1 SQVTM and CDR2 ANQGSEA. V lost 6 bases to trimming and J lost 8 bases, with 11 bases between them. CDR3 length: 11 amino acids.

The chain joins TRBV29-1 to TRBJ2-1; 8 bases agree with TRBD2. Germline CDR1 and CDR2: SQVTM and ANQGSEA. CDR3 length: 19 amino acids. V shed 4 bases, J shed 2 bases, and the junction held 19 bases outside the gene matches. In nucleotides, the CDR3 is TGCAGCGTTGTACGGTCACCGGCCGCCAGCGGGAGAACCTACAATGAGCAGTTCTTC. Protein sequence: CSVVRSPAASGRTYNEQFF.

This clone came up a few times. V usage is TRBV29-1 and J usage is TRBJ2-7; 10 nucleotides line up with TRBD1. CDR1 and CDR2 (germline): SQVTM, ANQGSEA. CDR3 length: 18 residues. J lost 0 bases, V lost 2 bases, and 13 bases had no gene match. The DNA of the CDR3 is TGCAGCGTTGAACGGGACAGGGGATCCCCATACTCCTCCTACGAGCAGTACTTC. It encodes CSVERDRGSPYSSYEQYF.

V and J are TRBV7-9 and TRBJ2-3, with TRBD1 identical over 8 bases. This CDR3 is 16 amino acids long. Losses at the gene ends were 5 bases for V and 2 bases for J; bases not matched to a gene: 9. The germline V gene encodes CDR1 SEHNR and CDR2 FQNEAQ (reference sequence). CDR3 in amino acids: CASSPSQGALTDTQYF. In nucleotides, the CDR3 is TGTGCCAGCAGCCCTAGCCAGGGGGCACTCACAGATACGCAGTATTTT.

This chain uses TRBV4-1 with TRBJ2-4; D unclear. Looked up from germline, CDR1 is MGHRA and CDR2 is YSYEKL. The ends were cut back, 2 bases at V and 0 bases at J, with 8 bases in the middle. The CDR3 runs 15 residues. DNA for the CDR3: TGCGCCAGCAGCCAAAGGAGTCTAGCCAAAAACATTCAGTACTTC. Its protein is CASSQRSLAKNIQYF.

The chain joins TRBV29-1 to TRBJ2-5; D ambiguous. The CDR3 contains 12 residues. Germline CDR1 reads SQVTM; CDR2 reads ANQGSEA. V lost 3 bases to trimming and J lost 1 base, with 6 bases between them. CDR3 protein: CSVDTSQETQYF. The CDR3 DNA reads as TGCAGCGTTGATACCAGCCAAGAGACCCAGTACTTC. The full variable domain, with the rest looked up from reference TRBV29-1 and TRBJ2-5, is SAVISQKPSRDICQRGTSLTIQCQVDSQVTMMFWYRQQPGQSLTLIATANQGSEATYESGFVIDKFPISRPNLTFSTLTVSNMSPEDSSIYLCSVDTSQETQYFGPGTRLLVL.

This clone was counted a few times. This chain connects TRBV9 to TRBJ2-7, with D hard to call. The ends were cut back, 4 bases at V and 3 bases at J, with 11 bases in the middle. CDR1 SGDLS and CDR2 YYNGEE come from the germline V gene. The CDR3 contains 13 residues. The CDR3, as DNA: TGTGCCAGCAGCTCTCACCTTAGCTACGAGCAGTACTTC. Amino acid sequence: CASSSHLSYEQYF.

The genes are TRBV30 and TRBJ1-2; possible D gene TRBD1, 5 bases. Germline values: CDR1 GTSNPN, CDR2 SVGIG (reference sequence). Trimming removed 0 bases from V and 4 bases from J, with 12 bases in between. The length of the CDR3 is 14 residues. The DNA for the CDR3 is TGTGCCTGGAGTGTGGTATGGGGGACCTATGGCTACACCTTC. Translated: CAWSVVWGTYGYTF.

The chain joins TRBV5-1 to TRBJ1-2; 8 bases map to TRBD1. This CDR3 is built from 18 residues. CDR1 and CDR2 from the germline V gene are SGHRS and YFSETQ. V shed 0 bases and J 5 bases; nucleotides not matched to a gene: 15. CDR3 amino acids: CASSLAMTGAREDYGYTF. The CDR3, as DNA: TGCGCCAGCAGCTTGGCCATGACAGGGGCCCGCGAAGATTATGGCTACACCTTC.

This clone was recorded a few times. The sample holds other DNA sequences that translate to the same CDR3. The chain has TRBV29-1 and TRBJ1-1; perhaps TRBD1 as D (5 bases). Looked up from germline, CDR1 is SQVTM and CDR2 is ANQGSEA. The V end lost 1 base, the J end lost 2 bases, and 8 bases lay between the germline ends. The CDR3 has 13 amino acids. This CDR3 reads CSVEGQTNTEAFF. The CDR3 DNA is TGCAGCGTTGAAGGACAGACCAACACTGAAGCTTTCTTT.

V and J are TRBV9 and TRBJ2-5; the match to TRBD1 covers 7 bases. Germline V gene sequence: CDR1 SGDLS, CDR2 YYNGEE. V lost 0 bases and J lost 2; bases outside the gene matches: 13. The CDR3 has 18 amino acids. The CDR3 region has the DNA TGTGCCAGCAGCGTAGGTCTCGTGTCAGGGGGAAAACAAGAGACCCAGTACTTC. This gives the protein CASSVGLVSGGKQETQYF. The variable domain in full, with the rest retrieved from reference TRBV9 and TRBJ2-5, is DSGVTQTPKHLITATGQRVTLRCSPRSGDLSVYWYQQSLDQGLQFLIQYYNGEERAKGNILERFSAQQFPDLHSELNLSSLELGDSALYFCASSVGLVSGGKQETQYFGPGTRLLVL.

Only a few counts were recorded for this clone. The chain employs TRBV28 and TRBJ2-3, with 7 positions matching TRBD1. V was pared by 6 bases and J by 4 bases, with 10 bases of the junction left unmatched. Germline CDR1 MDHEN, CDR2 SYDVKM. The CDR3 runs to 15 residues. CDR3 in DNA: TGTGCCAGCAGGGGCTACAGGGGAGTCGCAGATACGCAGTATTTT. It specifies CASRGYRGVADTQYF.